This TCR beta chain was identified during a study of blood T cells in healthy people across ages. Study results and caveats: No one knew whether donors had CMV, which possibly confounded expanded clonotype changes. Long-lived and aged donors differed, with more naive CD4+ cells and higher diversity in the long-lived.

The authors ran a second PCR of 7 to 11 cycles using a sample-barcoded 5' primer and a J-beta primer mix. Per sample, CDR3-containing paired-end reads numbered at least 2.5 million. A single record per CDR3 protein comes from TCRdb applying MiXCR to the 5' RACE reads. The sample records around 780,000 distinct CDR3 sequences, more than 55% being singletons. Regarding this clonotype: Its antigen remains unidentified.

Total RNA was extracted at no less than 6 micrograms per sample. Germline V lookup: CDR1 ENHRY, CDR2 SYGVKD. CDR3 size: 16 residues. J lost 7 bases, V lost 6 bases, and 8 bases had no gene match. This chain links TRBV10-3 with TRBJ2-1; 14 bases line up with TRBD2. Sample: blood. The origin of this receptor is a man aged 35 to 55 in good health. CDR3 coding DNA: TGTGCCATCAGGGGGACTAGCGGGAGAATGATAAATGAGCAGTTCTTC. Amino acids: CAIRGTSGRMINEQFF.